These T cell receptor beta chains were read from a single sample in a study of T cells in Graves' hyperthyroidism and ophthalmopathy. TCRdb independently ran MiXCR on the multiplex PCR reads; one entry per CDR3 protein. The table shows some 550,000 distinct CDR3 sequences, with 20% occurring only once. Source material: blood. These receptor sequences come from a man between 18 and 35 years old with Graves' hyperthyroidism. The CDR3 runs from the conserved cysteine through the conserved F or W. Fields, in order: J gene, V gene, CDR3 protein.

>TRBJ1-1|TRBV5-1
CASSSNRGLNTEAFF
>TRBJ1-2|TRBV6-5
CASSYSGFNYGYTF
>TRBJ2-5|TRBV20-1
CSAQDRGRETQYF
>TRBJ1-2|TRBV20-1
CSARDPRTGFNYGYTF
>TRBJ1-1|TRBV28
CATHGAGNTEAFF
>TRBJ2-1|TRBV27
CASSEITGNEQFF
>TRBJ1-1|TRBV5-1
CASSSTGTGYGNTEAFF
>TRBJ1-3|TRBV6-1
CASSPPRGGNTIYF
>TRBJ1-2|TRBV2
CASSEAGGYGYTF
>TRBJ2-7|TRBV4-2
CASSQGQVNYEQYF
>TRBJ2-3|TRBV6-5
CASSLAGGITDTHYF
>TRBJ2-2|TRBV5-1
CASSLRLPNTGELFF
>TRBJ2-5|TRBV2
CASEKVLAGGLTQYF
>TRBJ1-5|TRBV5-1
CASSSGAVGQPQHF
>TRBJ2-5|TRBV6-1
CASSASGREETQYF
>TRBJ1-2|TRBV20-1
CSALTANYGYTF
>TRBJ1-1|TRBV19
CASSSGQVANTEAFF
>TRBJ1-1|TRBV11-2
CASSLVAWQGVLGWTEAFF
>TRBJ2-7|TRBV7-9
CASSSPEGSEQYF
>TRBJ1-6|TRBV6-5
CASSSGPPSSPLHF
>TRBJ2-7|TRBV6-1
CASSSRSPAGGEQYF
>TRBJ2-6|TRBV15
CATSRDLESGVLTF
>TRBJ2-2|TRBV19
CASKTPTLGGTGELFF
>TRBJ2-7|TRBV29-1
CSVGWDRLSSYEQYF
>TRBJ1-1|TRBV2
CASRVDTEAFF
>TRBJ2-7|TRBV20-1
CSAREDNSYEQYF
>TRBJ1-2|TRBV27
CASSPRDRGPFYGYTF
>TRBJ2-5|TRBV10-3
CAISEYLAGEETQYF
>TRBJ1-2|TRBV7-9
CASSPVGGNYGYTF
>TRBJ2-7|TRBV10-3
CAISAPATYEQYF
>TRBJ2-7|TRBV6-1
CASSEGLREFYEQYF
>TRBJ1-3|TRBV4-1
CASSQGDRRSGNTIYF
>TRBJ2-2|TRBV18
CASSPRATGVGGELFF
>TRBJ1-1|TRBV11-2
CASSFGNWTAEDTEAFF
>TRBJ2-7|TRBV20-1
CSSGTSGGPHEQYF
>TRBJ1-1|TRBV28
CASTLGRETEAFF
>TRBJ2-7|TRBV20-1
CSAQRTSGVSEQYF
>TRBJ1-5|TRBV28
CASRRQGASNQPQHF
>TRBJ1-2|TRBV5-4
CASSLAAGVVTASYGCTF
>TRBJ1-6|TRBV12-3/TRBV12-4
CASSFGAGTGEVSLHF
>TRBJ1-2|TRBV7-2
CASSLEGAGGYTF
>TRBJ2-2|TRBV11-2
CASSLGVAGSTGELFF
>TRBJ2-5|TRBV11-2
CASSHPRLAGVDETQYF
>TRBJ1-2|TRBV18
CASSRARGRDYGYTF
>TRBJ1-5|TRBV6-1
CASSEFAGGNQPQHF
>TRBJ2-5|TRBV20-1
CSTYPEPSGETKYF
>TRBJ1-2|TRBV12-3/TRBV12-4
CASSLGQGGSYTF
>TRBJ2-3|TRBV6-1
CASSRTGTATDTQYF
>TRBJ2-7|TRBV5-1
CASSLTDVYEQYF
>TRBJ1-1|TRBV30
CAWTGVFTEAFF
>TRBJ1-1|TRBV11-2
CASSSPRGGAGAEAFF
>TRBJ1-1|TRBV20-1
CSATDRGRTNEAFF
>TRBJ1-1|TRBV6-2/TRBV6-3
CASAVLWGTTHTEAFF
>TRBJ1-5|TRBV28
CASSSNGGVQQPQHF